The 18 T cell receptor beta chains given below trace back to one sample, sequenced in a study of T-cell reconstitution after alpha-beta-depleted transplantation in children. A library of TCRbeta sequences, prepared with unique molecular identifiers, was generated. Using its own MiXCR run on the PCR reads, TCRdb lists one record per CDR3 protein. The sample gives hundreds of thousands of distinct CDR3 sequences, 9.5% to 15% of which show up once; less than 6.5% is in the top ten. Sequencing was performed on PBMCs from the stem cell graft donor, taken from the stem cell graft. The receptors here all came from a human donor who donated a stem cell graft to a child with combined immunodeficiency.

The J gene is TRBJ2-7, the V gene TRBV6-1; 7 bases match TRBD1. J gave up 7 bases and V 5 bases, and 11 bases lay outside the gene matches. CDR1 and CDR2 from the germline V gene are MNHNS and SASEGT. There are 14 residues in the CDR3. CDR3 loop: CASSRGTEKVEQYF. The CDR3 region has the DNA TGTGCCAGCAGTCGTGGGACAGAGAAGGTAGAGCAGTACTTC.

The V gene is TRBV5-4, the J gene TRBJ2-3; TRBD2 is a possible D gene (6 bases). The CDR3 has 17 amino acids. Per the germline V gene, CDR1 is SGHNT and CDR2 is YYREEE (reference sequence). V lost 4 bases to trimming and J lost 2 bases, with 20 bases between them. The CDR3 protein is CASSAPRDLLYTDTQYF. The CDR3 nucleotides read TGTGCCAGCAGCGCCCCTCGGGACTTGCTGTACACAGATACGCAGTATTTT.

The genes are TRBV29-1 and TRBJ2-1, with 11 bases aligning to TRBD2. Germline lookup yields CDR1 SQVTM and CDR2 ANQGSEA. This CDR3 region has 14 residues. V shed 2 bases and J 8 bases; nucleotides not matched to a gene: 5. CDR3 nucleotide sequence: TGCAGCGTTGAAACTAGCGGGAGTGGGGATGAGCAGTTCTTC. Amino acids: CSVETSGSGDEQFF.

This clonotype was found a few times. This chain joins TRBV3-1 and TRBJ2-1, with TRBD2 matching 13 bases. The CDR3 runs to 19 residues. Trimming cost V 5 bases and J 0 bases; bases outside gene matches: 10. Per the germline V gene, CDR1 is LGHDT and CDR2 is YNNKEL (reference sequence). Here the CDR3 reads CASSKGLAGAPGSYNEQFF. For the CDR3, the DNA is TGTGCCAGCAGCAAAGGACTAGCGGGAGCACCGGGCTCCTACAATGAGCAGTTCTTC.

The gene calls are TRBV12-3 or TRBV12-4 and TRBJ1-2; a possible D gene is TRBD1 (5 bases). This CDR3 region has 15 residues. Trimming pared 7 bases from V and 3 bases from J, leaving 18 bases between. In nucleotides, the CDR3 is TGTGCCAGCATTGCTAGATCAGGGTACGACTATGGCTACACCTTC. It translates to CASIARSGYDYGYTF.

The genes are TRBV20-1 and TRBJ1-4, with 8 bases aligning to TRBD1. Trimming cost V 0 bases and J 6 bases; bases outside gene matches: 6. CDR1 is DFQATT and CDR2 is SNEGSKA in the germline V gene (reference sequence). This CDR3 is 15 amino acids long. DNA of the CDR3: TGCAGTGCTAGAGATTATCAGGGGGCTGATGAAAAACTGTTTTTT. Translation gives CSARDYQGADEKLFF.

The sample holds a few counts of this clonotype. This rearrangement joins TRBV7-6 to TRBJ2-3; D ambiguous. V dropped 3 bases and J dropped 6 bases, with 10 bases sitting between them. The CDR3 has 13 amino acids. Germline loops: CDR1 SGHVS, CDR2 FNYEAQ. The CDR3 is CASSFKVGDTQYF. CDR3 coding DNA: TGTGCCAGCAGCTTCAAGGTTGGGGATACGCAGTATTTT.

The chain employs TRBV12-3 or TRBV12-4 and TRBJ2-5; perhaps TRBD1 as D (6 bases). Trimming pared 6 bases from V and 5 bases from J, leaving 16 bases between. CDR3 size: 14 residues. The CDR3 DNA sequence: TGTGCCAGCAGCAAGGCAGGGGAAGAGGAGACCCAGTACTTC. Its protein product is CASSKAGEEETQYF.

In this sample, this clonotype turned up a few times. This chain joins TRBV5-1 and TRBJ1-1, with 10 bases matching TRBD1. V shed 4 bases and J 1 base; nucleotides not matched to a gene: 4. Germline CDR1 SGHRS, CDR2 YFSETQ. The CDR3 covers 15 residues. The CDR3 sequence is CASSRTGGRNTEAFF. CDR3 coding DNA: TGCGCCAGCAGCAGGACAGGGGGGAGGAACACTGAAGCTTTCTTT.

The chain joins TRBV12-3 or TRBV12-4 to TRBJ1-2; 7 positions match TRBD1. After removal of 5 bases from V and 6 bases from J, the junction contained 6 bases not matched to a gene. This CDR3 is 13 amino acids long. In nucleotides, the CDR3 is TGTGCCAGCAGTAGAGGGACAGCGGATGGCTACACCTTC. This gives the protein CASSRGTADGYTF.

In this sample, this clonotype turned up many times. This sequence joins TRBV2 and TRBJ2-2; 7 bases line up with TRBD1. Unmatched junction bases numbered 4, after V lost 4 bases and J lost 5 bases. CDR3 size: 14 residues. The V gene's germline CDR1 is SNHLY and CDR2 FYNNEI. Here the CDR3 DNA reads TGTGCCAGCAGTGTGGGCAGGGGGACCGGGGAGCTGTTTTTT. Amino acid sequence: CASSVGRGTGELFF.

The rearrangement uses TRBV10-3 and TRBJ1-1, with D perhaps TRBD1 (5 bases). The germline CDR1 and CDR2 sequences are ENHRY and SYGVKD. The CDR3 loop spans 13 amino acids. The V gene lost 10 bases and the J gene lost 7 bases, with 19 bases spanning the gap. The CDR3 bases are TGTGCCACGATAGTAGAAGGGGAGGGTGAAGCTTTCTTT. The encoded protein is CATIVEGEGEAFF.

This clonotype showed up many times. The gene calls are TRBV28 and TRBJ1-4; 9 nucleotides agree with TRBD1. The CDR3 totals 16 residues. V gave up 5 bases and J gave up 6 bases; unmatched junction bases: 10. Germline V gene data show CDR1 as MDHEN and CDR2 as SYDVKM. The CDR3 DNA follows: TGTGCCAGCAGTCTCGGACCGGGACAGGGCGATGAAAAACTGTTTTTT. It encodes CASSLGPGQGDEKLFF.

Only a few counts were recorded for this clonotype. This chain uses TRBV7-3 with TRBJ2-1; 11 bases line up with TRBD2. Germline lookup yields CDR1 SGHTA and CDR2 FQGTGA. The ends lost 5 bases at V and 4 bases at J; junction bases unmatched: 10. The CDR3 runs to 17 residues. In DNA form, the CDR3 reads TGTGCCAGCAGCCCTAGGCGCCTAGCGGGAGGTTACAATGAGCAGTTCTTC. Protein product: CASSPRRLAGGYNEQFF.

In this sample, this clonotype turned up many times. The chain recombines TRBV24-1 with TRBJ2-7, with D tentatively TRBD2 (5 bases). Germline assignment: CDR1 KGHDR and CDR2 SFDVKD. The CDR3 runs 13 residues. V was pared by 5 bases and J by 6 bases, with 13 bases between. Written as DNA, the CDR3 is TGTGCCACCAGTGGCCCACTCGAGGGCGAGCAGTACTTC. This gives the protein CATSGPLEGEQYF.

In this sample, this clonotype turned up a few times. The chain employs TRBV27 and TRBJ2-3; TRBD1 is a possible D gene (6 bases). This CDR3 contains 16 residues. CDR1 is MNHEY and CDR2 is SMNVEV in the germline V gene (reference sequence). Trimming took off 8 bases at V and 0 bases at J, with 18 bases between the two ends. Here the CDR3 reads CASRPDSVTSTDTQYF. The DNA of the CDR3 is TGTGCCAGCCGACCGGACAGCGTAACTAGCACAGATACGCAGTATTTT.

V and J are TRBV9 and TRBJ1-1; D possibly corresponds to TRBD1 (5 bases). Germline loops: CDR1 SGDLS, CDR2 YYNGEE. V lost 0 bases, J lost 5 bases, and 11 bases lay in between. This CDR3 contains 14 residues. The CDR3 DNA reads TGTGCCAGCAGCGTAGGGGGACGAGGGACTGAAGCTTTCTTT. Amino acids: CASSVGGRGTEAFF.

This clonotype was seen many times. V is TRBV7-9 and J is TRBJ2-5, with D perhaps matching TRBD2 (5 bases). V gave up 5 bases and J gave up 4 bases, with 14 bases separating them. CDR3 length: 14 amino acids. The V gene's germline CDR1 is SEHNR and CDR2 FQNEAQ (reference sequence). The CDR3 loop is CASSILGVRETQYF. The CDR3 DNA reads TGTGCCAGCAGCATCCTGGGAGTCCGAGAGACCCAGTACTTC.